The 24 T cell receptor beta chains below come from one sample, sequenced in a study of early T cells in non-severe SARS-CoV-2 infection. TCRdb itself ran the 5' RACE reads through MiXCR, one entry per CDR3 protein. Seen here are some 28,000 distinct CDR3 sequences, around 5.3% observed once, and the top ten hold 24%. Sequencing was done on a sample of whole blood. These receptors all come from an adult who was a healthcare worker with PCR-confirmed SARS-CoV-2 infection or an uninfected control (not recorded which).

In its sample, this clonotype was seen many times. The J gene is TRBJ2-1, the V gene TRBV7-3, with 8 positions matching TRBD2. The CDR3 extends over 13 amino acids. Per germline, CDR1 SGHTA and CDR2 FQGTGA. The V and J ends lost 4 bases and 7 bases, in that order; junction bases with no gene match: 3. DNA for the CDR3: TGTGCCAGCAGCTCCCGGGAGGGGAATGAGCAGTTCTTC. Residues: CASSSREGNEQFF.

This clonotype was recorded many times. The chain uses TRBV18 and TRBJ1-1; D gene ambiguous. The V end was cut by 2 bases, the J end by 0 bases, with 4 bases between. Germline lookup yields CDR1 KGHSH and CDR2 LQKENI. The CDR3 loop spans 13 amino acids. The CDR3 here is CASSPGMNTEAFF. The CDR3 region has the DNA TGTGCCAGCTCACCAGGAATGAACACTGAAGCTTTCTTT.

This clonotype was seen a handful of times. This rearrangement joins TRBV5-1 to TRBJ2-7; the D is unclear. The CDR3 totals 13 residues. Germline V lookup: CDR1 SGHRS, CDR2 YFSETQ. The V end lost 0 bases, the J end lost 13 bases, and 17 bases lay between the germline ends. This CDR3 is CASSLEEVERLYF. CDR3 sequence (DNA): TGCGCCAGCAGCTTGGAAGAGGTGGAAAGGCTCTACTTC.

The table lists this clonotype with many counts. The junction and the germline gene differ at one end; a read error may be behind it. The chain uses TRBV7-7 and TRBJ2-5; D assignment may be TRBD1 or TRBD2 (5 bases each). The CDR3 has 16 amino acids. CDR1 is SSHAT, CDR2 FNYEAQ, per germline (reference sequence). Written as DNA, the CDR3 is TGTGCTAGCAGCTTAGCACCCGGGACGGAGAAAGAGACCCAGTACTTC. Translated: CASSLAPGTEKETQYF. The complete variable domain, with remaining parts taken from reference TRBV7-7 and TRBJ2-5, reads GAGVSQSPRYKVTKRGQDVTLRCDPISSHATLYWYQQALGQGPEFLTYFNYEAQPDKSGLPSDRFSAERPEGSISTLTIQRTEQRDSAMYRCASSLAPGTEKETQYFGPGTRLLVL.

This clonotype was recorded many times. The chain's CDR3 is CSARDRAQSSYNSPLHF. In nucleotides, the CDR3 is TGCAGTGCTAGAGATCGGGCCCAGAGCTCCTATAATTCACCCCTCCACTTT. V is TRBV20-1 and J is TRBJ1-6; unclear D gene. This CDR3 region has 17 residues. The V and J ends lost 0 bases and 0 bases respectively, with 12 bases between them. Germline-derived CDR1 and CDR2 are DFQATT and SNEGSKA (reference sequence).

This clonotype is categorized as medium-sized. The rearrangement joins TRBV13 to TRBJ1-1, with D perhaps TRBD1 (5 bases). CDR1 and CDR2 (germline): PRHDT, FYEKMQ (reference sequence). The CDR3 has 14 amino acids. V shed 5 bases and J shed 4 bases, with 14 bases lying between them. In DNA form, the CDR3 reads TGTGCCAGCAGCCTGCAGGGCAGGGCCACTGAAGCTTTCTTT. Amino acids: CASSLQGRATEAFF.

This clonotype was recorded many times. The CDR3 region has the DNA TGTGCCAGCAGGTCCGGGACAGGGGCTGAAAAACTGTTTTTT. Its protein product is CASRSGTGAEKLFF. The rearrangement links TRBV28 to TRBJ1-4, with 10 bases matching TRBD1. CDR1 and CDR2 (germline): MDHEN, SYDVKM. V lost 6 bases and J lost 7; bases outside the gene matches: 5. This CDR3 is 14 amino acids long.

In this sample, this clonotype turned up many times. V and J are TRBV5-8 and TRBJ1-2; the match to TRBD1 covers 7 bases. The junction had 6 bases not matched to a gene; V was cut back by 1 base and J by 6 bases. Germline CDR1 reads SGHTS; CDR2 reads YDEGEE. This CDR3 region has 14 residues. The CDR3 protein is CASSLTRDRDGYTF. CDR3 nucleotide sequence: TGTGCCAGCAGCTTGACGCGAGACAGGGATGGCTACACCTTC.

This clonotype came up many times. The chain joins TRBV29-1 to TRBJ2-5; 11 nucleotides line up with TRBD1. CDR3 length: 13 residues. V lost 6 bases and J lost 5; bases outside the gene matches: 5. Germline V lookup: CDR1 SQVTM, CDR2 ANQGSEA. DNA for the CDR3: TGCAGCGTGGGACAGGGGGGAGAGGAGACCCAGTACTTC. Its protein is CSVGQGGEETQYF.

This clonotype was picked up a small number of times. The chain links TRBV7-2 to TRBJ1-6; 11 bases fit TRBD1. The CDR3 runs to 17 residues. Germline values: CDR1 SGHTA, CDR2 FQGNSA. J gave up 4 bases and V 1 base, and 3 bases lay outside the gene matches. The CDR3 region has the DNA TGTGCCAGCAGCTTAGGGACAGGGGGCCTGTATAATTCACCCCTCCACTTT. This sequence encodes CASSLGTGGLYNSPLHF.

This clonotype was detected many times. The CDR3 protein is CATSGQPQHF. The CDR3 nucleotides are TGTGCCACCAGTGGTCAGCCCCAGCATTTT. The chain employs TRBV24-1 and TRBJ1-5; D gene uncertain. Between the trimmed V and J ends, which lost 5 bases and 6 bases, there was a span of 1 base. Germline V gives CDR1 KGHDR, CDR2 SFDVKD. The CDR3 is 10 residues long.

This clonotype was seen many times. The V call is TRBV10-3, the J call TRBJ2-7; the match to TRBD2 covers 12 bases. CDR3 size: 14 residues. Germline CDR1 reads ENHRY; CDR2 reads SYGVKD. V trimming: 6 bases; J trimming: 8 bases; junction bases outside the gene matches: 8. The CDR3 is CAIRDATSGGQQYF. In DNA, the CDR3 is TGTGCCATCAGGGATGCGACTAGCGGGGGCCAGCAGTACTTC.

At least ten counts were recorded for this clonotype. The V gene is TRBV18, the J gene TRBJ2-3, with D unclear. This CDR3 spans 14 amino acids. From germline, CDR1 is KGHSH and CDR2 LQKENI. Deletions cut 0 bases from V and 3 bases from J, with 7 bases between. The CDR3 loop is CASSPPMMTDTQYF. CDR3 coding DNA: TGTGCCAGCTCACCACCGATGATGACAGATACGCAGTATTTT.

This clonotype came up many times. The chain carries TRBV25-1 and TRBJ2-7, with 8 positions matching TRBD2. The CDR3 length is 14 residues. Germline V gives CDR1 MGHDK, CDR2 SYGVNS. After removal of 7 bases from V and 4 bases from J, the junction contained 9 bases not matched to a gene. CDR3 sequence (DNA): TGTGCCAGCAAAGGGAGCGGGAGTAAGTACGAGCAGTACTTC. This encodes CASKGSGSKYEQYF.

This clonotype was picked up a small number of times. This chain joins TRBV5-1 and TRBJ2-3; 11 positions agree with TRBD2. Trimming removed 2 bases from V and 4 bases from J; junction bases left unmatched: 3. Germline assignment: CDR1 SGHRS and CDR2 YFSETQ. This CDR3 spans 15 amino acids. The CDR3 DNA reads TGCGCCAGCAGCTTTAGCGGGGGGGCCTCAGATACGCAGTATTTT. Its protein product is CASSFSGGASDTQYF. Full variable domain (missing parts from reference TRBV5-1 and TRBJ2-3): KAGVTQTPRYLIKTRGQQVTLSCSPISGHRSVSWYQQTPGQGLQFLFEYFSETQRNKGNFPGRFSGRQFSNSRSEMNVSTLELGDSALYLCASSFSGGASDTQYFGPGTRLTVL.

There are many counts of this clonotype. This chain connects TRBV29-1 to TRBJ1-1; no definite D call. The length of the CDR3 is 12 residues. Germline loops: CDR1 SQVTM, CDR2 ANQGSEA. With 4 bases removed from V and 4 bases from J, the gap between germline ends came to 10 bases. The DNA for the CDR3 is TGCAGCGTTGTAGAGAAGACCACTGAAGCTTTCTTT. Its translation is CSVVEKTTEAFF.

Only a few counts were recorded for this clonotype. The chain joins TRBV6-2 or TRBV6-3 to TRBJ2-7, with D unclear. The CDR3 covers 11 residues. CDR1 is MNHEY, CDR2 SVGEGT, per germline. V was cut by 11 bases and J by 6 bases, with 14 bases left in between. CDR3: CAAGPGAEQYF. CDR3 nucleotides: TGTGCCGCTGGACCCGGCGCCGAGCAGTACTTC.

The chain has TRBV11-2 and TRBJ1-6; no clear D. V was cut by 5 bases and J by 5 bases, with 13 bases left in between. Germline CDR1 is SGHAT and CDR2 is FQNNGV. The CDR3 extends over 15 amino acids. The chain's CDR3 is CASSPGFVNNSPLHF. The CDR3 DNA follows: TGTGCCAGCAGCCCTGGATTCGTAAATAATTCACCCCTCCACTTT.

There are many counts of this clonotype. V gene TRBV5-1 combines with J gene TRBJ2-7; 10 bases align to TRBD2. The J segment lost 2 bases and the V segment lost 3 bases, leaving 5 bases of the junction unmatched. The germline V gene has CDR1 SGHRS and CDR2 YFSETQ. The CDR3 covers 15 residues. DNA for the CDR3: TGCGCCAGCAGCTATCTAGCGGGAGTCGCCTACGAGCAGTACTTC. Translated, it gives CASSYLAGVAYEQYF.

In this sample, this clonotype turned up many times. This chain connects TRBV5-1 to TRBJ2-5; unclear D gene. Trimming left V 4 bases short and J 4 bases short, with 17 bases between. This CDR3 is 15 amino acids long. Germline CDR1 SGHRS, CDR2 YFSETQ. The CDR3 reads CASSEMGPRGETQYF. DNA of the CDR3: TGCGCCAGCAGCGAGATGGGCCCTAGAGGAGAGACCCAGTACTTC. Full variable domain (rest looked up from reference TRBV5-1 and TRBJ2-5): KAGVTQTPRYLIKTRGQQVTLSCSPISGHRSVSWYQQTPGQGLQFLFEYFSETQRNKGNFPGRFSGRQFSNSRSEMNVSTLELGDSALYLCASSEMGPRGETQYFGPGTRLLVL.

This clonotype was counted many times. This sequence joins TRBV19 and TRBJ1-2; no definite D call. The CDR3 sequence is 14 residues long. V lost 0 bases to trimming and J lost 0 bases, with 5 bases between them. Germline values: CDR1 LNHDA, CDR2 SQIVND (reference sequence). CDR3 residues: CASSIDPTNYGYTF. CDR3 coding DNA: TGTGCCAGTAGTATAGACCCGACTAACTATGGCTACACCTTC.

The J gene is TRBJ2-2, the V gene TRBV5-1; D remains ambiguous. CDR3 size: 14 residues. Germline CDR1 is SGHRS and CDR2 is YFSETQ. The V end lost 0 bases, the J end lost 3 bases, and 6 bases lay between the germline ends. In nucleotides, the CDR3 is TGCGCCAGCAGCTTGGACGCCCACACCGGGGAGCTGTTTTTT. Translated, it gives CASSLDAHTGELFF.

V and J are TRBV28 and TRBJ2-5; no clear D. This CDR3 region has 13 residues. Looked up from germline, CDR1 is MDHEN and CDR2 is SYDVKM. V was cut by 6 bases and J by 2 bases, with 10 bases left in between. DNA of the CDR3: TGTGCCAGCAGCCGCAGCTATCAAGAGACCCAGTACTTC. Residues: CASSRSYQETQYF.

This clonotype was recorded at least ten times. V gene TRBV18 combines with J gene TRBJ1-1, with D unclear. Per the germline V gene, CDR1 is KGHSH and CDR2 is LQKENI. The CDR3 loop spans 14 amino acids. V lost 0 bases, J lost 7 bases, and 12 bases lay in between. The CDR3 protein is CASSPPSEANEAFF. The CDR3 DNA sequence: TGTGCCAGCTCACCACCGTCGGAGGCGAATGAAGCTTTCTTT.